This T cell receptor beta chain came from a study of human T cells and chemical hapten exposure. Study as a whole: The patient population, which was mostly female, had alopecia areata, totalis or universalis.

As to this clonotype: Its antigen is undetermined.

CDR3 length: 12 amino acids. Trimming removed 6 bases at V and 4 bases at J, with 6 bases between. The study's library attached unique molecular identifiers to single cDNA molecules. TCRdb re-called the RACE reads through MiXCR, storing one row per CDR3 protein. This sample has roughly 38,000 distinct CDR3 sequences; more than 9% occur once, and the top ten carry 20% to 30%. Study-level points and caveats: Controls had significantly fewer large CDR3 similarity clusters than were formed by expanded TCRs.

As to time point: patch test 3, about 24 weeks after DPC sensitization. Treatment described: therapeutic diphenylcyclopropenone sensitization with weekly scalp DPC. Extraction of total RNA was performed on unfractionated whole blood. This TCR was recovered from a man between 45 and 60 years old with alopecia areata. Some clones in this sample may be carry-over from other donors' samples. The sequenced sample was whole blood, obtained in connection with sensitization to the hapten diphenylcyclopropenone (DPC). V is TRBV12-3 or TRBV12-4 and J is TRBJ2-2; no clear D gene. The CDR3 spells CASRITTGELFF. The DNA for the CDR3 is TGTGCCAGCAGGATTACCACCGGGGAGCTGTTTTTT.